The rows below give T cell receptor beta chains drawn from one sample of a study of identical twins. TCRdb re-called the 5' RACE reads through MiXCR, storing one row per CDR3 protein. The table includes around 470,000 distinct CDR3 sequences, around 14% detected once. These data were also filed under a second study, of yellow fever vaccine responses in identical twins.

The sequenced sample consisted of CD4+ T cells sorted from blood. The receptors were sampled from a young woman in good health. Each CDR3 is given with its conserved first and last residue. Each record gives: V gene, CDR3 protein.

V gene: TRBV11-1
CDR3 protein: CASSSWARAKNIQYF

V gene: TRBV6-1
CDR3 protein: CASSPGQVSYNEQFF

V gene: TRBV2
CDR3 protein: CASRPRTGGATGELFF

V gene: TRBV4-3
CDR3 protein: CASSQPESTSGTEVDNEQFF

V gene: TRBV6-5
CDR3 protein: CASSYSVRDTQYF

V gene: TRBV6-2/TRBV6-3
CDR3 protein: CASSSSTVEQFF

V gene: TRBV5-6
CDR3 protein: CASSLTIGQGILGEQYF

V gene: TRBV23-1
CDR3 protein: CASSIRMGVAGANEQFF

V gene: TRBV2
CDR3 protein: CASRETGAPTGELFF

V gene: TRBV12-3/TRBV12-4
CDR3 protein: CASSQYKARSGNTIYF

V gene: TRBV10-3
CDR3 protein: CAITSDRYTDTQYF